Described below is a single T cell receptor beta chain sequence and its context. Purities over 95% were achieved in all sorted populations. This record comes from a study of beta chain features in type 1 diabetes. Expressed TCRB transcripts were sequenced because the isolated RNA had all been reverse transcribed beforehand. Measured with immunoSEQ multiplex PCR; TCRdb has only the in-frame clones, and not every one. Seen here are under 400,000 clones, 11% to 15% observed once, and the top ten hold 6.7%. Germline V CDR1 and CDR2: SGHNT, YENEEA. The length of the CDR3 is 14 residues. The J segment lost 5 bases and the V segment lost 5 bases, leaving 4 bases of the junction unmatched.

Material for sequencing was central memory CD4+ T cells from blood. The chain employs TRBV11-3 and TRBJ2-5; 11 bases are a match to TRBD2. This receptor was taken from a man younger than 45 in good health. The CDR3, as DNA: TGTGCCAGCAGCCCGGGACTAGCGGACGAGACCCAGTACTTC. Translated: CASSPGLADETQYF.